This TCR beta chain was sequenced during a study of blood T cell repertoires in COVID-19. Study in general: Sites in the United States, Italy and Spain provided acute and convalescent COVID-19 samples. Sources were T cells, B-cell-depleted T cells, or PBMCs; the material itself was cDNA or gDNA.

This clone was observed a few times. The CDR3 runs to 14 residues. The V gene lost 5 bases and the J gene lost 5 bases, with 15 bases spanning the gap. Germline CDR1 reads SGHTA; CDR2 reads FQGNSA. In the authors' workflow: Amplification with reference gene primers provided the estimates of nucleated cell counts. Profiling relied on immunoSEQ multiplex PCR, and the TCRdb table lists in-frame clones only, not all of them. Clone size and V and J calls were adopted from that table, with D and trimming inferred from the DNA. The data hold 340,000 or so clones, with around 82% observed a single time. The chain joins TRBV7-2 to TRBJ2-5; unclear D gene. Sequenced sample: peripheral blood. This TCR was sampled from a young man with active or convalescent COVID-19. CDR3 bases: TGTGCCAGCAGCCCCGACACGTTCTATGAGACCCAGTACTTC. Translating gives CASSPDTFYETQYF.